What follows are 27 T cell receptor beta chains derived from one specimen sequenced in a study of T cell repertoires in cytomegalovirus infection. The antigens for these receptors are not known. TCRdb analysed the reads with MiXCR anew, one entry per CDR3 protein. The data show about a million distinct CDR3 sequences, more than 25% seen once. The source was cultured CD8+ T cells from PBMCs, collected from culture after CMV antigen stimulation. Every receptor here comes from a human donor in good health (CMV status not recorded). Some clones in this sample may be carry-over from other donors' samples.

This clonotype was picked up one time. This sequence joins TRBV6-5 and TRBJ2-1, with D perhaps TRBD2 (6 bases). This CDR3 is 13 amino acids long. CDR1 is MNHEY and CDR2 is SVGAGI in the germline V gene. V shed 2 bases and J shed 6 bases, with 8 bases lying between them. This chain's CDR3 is CASSYGGFNEQFF. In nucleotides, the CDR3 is TGTGCCAGCAGTTACGGAGGGTTCAATGAGCAGTTCTTC.

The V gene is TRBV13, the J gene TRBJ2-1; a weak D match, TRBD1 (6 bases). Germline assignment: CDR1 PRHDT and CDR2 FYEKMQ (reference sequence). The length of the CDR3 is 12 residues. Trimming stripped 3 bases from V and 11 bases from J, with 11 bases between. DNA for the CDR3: TGTGCCAGCAGCTTCTCTGGACAGAAGCAGTTCTTC. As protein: CASSFSGQKQFF.

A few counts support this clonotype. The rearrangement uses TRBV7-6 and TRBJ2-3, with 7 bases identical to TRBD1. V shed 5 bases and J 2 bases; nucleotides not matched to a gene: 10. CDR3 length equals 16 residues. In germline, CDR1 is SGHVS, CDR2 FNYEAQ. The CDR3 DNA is TGTGCCAGCAGCCCGAAGGACAGGCTTTCCACAGATACGCAGTATTTT. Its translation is CASSPKDRLSTDTQYF. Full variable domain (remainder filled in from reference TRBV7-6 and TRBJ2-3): GAGVSQSPRYKVTKRGQDVALRCDPISGHVSLYWYRQALGQGPEFLTYFNYEAQQDKSGLPNDRFSAERPEGSISTLTIQRTEQRDSAMYRCASSPKDRLSTDTQYFGPGTRLTVL.

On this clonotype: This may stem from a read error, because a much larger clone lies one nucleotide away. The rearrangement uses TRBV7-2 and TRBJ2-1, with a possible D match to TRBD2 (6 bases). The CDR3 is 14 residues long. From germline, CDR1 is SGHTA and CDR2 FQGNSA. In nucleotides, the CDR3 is TGTGTCAGCAGCTTACCTCAGACGGCGGGGGAGCAGTTCTTC. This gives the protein CVSSLPQTAGEQFF.

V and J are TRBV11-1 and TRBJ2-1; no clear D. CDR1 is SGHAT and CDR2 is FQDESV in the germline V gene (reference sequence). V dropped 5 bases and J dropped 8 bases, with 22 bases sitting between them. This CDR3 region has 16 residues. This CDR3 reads CASSTSVISEFDEQFF. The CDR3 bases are TGTGCCAGCAGCACCAGCGTCATTTCGGAGTTCGATGAGCAGTTCTTC.

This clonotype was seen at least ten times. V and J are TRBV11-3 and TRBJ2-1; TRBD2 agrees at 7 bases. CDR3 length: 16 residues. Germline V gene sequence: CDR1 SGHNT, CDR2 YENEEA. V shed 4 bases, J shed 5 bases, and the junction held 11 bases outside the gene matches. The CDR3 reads CASSSLMGAGNNEQFF. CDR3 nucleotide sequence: TGTGCCAGCAGCTCGTTGATGGGAGCGGGGAACAATGAGCAGTTCTTC. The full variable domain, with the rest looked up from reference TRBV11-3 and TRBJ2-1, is EAGVVQSPRYKIIEKKQPVAFWCNPISGHNTLYWYLQNLGQGPELLIRYENEEAVDDSQLPKDRFSAERLKGVDSTLKIQPAELGDSAVYLCASSSLMGAGNNEQFFGPGTRLTVL.

DNA for the CDR3: TGTGCCAGCAGTCTCAGGGAAACCTACAATGAGCAGTTCTTC. Protein product: CASSLRETYNEQFF. The chain links TRBV6-6 to TRBJ2-1, with D tentatively TRBD1 (5 bases). CDR1 is MNHNY, CDR2 SVGAGI, per germline (reference sequence). The germline V and J ends were trimmed by 5 bases and 2 bases, with 10 bases remaining between them. This CDR3 region has 14 residues.

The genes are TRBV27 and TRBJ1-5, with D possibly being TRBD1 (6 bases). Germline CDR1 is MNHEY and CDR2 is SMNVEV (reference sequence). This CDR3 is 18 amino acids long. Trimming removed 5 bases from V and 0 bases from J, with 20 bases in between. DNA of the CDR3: TGTGCCAGCAGTCCCGGTTTTGGGGGGCCCTATAGCAATCAGCCCCAGCATTTT. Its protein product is CASSPGFGGPYSNQPQHF.

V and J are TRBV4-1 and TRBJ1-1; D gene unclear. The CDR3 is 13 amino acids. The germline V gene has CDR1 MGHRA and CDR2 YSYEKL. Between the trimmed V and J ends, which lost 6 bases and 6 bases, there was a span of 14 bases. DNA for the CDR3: TGCGCCAGCAGTACCGGGGATAACCCTGAAGCTTTCTTT. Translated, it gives CASSTGDNPEAFF.

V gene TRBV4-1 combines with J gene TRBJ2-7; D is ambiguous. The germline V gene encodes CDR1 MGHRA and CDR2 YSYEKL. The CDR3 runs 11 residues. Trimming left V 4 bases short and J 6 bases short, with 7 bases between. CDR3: CASSRGIEQYF. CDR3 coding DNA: TGCGCCAGCAGCCGCGGAATCGAGCAGTACTTC.

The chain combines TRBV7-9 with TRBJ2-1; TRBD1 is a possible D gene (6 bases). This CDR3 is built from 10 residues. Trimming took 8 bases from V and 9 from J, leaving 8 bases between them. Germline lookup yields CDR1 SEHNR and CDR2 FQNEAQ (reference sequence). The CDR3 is CASGGGEQFF. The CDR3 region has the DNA TGTGCCAGCGGGGGCGGTGAGCAGTTCTTC.

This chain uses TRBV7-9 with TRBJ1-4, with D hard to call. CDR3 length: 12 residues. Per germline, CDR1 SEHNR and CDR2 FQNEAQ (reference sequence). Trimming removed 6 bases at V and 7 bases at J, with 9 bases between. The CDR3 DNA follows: TGTGCCAGCAGTCCACCCACTGAAAAACTGTTTTTT. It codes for CASSPPTEKLFF. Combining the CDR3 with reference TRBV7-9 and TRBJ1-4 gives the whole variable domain DTGVSQNPRHKITKRGQNVTFRCDPISEHNRLYWYRQTLGQGPEFLTYFQNEAQLEKSRLLSDRFSAERPKGSFSTLEIQRTEQGDSAMYLCASSPPTEKLFFGSGTQLSVL.

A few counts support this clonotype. Written as DNA, the CDR3 is TGTGCCAGCAGCCTCCGGACAGGGGATTCCTACGAGCAGTACTTC. Translating it yields CASSLRTGDSYEQYF. J is TRBJ2-7 and V is TRBV7-9, with 9 bases aligning to TRBD1. The CDR3 has 15 amino acids. Germline CDR1 reads SEHNR; CDR2 reads FQNEAQ (reference sequence). J was trimmed by 1 base and V by 5 bases; bases with no gene match: 6.

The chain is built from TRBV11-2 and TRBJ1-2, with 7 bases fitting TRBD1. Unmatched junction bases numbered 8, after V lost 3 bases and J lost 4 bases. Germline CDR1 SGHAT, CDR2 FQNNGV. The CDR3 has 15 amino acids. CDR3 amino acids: CASSLSRGNFYGYTF. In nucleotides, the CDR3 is TGTGCCAGCAGCTTGTCCAGGGGGAACTTCTATGGCTACACCTTC.

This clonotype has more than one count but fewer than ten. In DNA form, the CDR3 reads TGTGCCAGCAGCGCTAGCGGGCTGGGCTACAATGAGCAGTTCTTC. It translates to CASSASGLGYNEQFF. The chain employs TRBV28 and TRBJ2-1; TRBD2 aligns across 8 bases. From germline, CDR1 is MDHEN and CDR2 SYDVKM. This CDR3 comprises 15 residues. After removal of 6 bases from V and 3 bases from J, the junction contained 7 bases not matched to a gene.

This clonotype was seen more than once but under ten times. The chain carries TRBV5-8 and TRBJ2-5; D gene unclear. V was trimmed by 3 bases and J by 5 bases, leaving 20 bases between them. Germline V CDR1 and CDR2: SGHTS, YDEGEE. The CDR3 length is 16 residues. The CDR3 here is CASSSLTTSRTETQYF. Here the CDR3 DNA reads TGTGCCAGCAGCTCGCTCACGACGAGTAGAACGGAGACCCAGTACTTC.

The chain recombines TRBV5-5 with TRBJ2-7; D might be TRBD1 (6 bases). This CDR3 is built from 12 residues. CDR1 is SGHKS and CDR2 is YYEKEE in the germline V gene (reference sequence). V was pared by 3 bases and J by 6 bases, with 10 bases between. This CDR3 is CASSSDSSEQYV. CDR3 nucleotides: TGTGCCAGCAGCTCGGACAGCAGCGAGCAGTACGTC.

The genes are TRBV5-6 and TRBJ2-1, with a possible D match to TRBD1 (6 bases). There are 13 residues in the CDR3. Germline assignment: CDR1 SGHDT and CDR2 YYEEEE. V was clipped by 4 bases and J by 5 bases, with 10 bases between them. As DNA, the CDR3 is TGTGCCAGCAGCACAGGGTTCCACAATGAGCAGTTCTTC. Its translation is CASSTGFHNEQFF.

The CDR3 spells CATRDGLNFEKLFF. The CDR3 region has the DNA TGTGCCACGAGAGACGGACTTAATTTTGAAAAACTGTTTTTT. The rearrangement links TRBV15 to TRBJ1-4; D remains unclear. In germline, CDR1 is LNHNV, CDR2 YYDKDF (reference sequence). The CDR3 spans 14 residues. V gave up 9 bases and J gave up 7 bases, with 18 bases separating them.

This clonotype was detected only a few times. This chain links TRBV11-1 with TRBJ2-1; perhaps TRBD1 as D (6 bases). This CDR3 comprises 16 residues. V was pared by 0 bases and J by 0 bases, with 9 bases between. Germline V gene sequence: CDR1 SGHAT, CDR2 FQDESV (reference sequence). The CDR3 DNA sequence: TGTGCCAGCAGCTTAGCGCAGGGGAGCTCCTACAATGAGCAGTTCTTC. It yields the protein CASSLAQGSSYNEQFF.

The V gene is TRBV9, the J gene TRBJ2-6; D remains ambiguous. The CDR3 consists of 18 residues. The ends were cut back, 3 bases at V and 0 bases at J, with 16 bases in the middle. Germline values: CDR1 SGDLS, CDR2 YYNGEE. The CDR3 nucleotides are TGTGCCAGCAGCGATCTTCAAACACGGAGCTCTGGGGCCAACGTCCTGACTTTC. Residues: CASSDLQTRSSGANVLTF.

The CDR3 coding sequence is TGCGCCAGCAGCCAAGTGACAGGGAGGAAGTTCAGCGCCCCTAACTATGGCTACACCTTC. Protein product: CASSQVTGRKFSAPNYGYTF. The V call is TRBV4-3, the J call TRBJ1-2; 7 bases agree with TRBD1. After removal of 1 base from V and 0 bases from J, the junction contained 17 bases not matched to a gene. The CDR3 runs to 20 residues. Germline assignment: CDR1 LGHNA and CDR2 YSLEER.

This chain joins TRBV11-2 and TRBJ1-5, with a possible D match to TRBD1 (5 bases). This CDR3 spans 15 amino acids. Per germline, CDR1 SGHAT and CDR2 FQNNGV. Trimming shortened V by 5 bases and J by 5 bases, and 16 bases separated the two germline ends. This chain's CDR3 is CASSVGAVGDQPQHF. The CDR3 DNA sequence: TGTGCCAGCAGCGTAGGGGCAGTCGGGGATCAGCCCCAGCATTTT.

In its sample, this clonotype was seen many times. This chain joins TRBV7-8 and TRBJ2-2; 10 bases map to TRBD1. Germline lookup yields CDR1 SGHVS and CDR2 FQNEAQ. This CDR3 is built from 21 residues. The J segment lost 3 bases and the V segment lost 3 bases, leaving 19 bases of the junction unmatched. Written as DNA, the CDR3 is TGTGCCAGCAGCTTCGGGTCGGGCGGGAATCCCGGACAGGGGGACACCGGGGAGCTGTTTTTT. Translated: CASSFGSGGNPGQGDTGELFF.

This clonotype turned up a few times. The CDR3 bases are TGCGCCAGCATGCTGGGGGTAGGACAGCCCCAGCATTTT. This sequence encodes CASMLGVGQPQHF. This rearrangement joins TRBV10-2 to TRBJ1-5; D possibly corresponds to TRBD1 (5 bases). V was cut by 7 bases and J by 7 bases, with 14 bases left in between. The germline V gene encodes CDR1 WSHSY and CDR2 SAAADI. The CDR3 totals 13 residues.

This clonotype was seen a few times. In DNA form, the CDR3 reads TGCGCCAGCAGCCAAGAAATGGCTGGATCCTACTACAATGAGCAGTTCTTC. It translates to CASSQEMAGSYYNEQFF. J is TRBJ2-1 and V is TRBV4-3; D is unresolved. V was shortened by 0 bases and J by 3 bases, with 15 bases between the two germline ends. This CDR3 is 17 amino acids long. The germline V gene has CDR1 LGHNA and CDR2 YSLEER.

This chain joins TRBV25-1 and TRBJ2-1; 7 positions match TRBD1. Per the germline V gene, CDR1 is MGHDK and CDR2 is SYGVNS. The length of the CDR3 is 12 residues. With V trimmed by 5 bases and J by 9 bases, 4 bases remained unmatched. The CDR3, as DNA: TGTGCCAGCAGTCCGACAGGGCTTGAGCAGTTCTTC. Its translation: CASSPTGLEQFF.